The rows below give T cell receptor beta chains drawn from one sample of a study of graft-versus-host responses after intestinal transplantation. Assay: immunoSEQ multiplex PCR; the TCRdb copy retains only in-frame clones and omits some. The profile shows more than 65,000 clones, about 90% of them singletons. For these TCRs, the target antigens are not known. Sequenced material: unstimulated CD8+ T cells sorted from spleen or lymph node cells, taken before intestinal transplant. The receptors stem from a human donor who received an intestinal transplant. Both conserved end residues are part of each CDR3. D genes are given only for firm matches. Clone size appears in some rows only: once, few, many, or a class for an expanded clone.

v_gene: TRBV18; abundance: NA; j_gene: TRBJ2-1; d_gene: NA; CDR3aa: CASSPRPETISYNEQFF; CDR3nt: TGTGCCAGCTCACCACGACCGGAGACCATCTCCTACAATGAGCAGTTCTTC
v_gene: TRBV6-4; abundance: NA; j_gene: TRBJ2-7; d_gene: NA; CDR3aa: CASSDSRVGKPYEQYF; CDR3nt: TGTGCCAGCAGTGACTCGAGGGTAGGAAAACCTTACGAGCAGTACTTC
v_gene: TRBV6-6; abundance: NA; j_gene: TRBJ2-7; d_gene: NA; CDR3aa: CASSYDSSYEQYF; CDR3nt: TGTGCCAGCAGTTACGACAGCTCCTACGAGCAGTACTTC
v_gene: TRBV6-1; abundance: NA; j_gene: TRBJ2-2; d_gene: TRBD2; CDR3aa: CASSVPGLAGPGELFF; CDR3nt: TGTGCCAGCAGTGTACCGGGACTAGCGGGGCCCGGGGAGCTGTTTTTT
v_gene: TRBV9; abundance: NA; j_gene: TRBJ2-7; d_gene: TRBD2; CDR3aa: CASSVAVGPGGEQYF; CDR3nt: TGTGCCAGCAGCGTAGCTGTTGGACCGGGAGGCGAGCAGTACTTC
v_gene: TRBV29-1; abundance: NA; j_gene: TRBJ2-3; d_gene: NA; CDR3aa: CSTREFTDTQYF; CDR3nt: TGCAGCACGAGGGAGTTCACAGATACGCAGTATTTT
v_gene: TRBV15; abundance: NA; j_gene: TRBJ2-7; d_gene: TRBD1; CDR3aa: CATSSPGQDYEQYF; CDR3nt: TGTGCCACCAGCAGCCCCGGACAGGACTACGAGCAGTACTTC
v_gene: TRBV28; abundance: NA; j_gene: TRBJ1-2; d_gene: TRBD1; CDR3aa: CASSFGLTGVAGYTF; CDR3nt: TGTGCCAGCAGTTTCGGTCTAACAGGGGTTGCTGGCTACACCTTC
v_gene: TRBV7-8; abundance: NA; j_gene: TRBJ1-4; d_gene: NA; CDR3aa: CASSTRAGPYEKLFF; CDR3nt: TGTGCCAGCAGCACGAGGGCCGGCCCCTATGAAAAACTGTTTTTT
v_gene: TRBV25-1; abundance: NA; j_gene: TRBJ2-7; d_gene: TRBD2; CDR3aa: CASSEGSGGSYEQYF; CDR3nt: TGTGCCAGCAGTGAAGGTAGCGGGGGATCCTACGAGCAGTACTTC
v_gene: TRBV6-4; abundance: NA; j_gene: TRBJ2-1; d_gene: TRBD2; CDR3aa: CASSEGLAGIGEQFF; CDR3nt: TGTGCCAGCAGTGAGGGACTAGCGGGGATAGGGGAGCAGTTCTTC
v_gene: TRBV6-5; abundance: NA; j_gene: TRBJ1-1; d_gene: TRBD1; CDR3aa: CASALGTATEAFF; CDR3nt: TGTGCCAGCGCCCTAGGGACAGCCACTGAAGCTTTCTTT
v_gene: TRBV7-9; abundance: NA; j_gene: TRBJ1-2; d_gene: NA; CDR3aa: CASSLGQANYGYTF; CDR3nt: TGTGCCAGCAGCTTAGGGCAGGCGAACTATGGCTACACCTTC
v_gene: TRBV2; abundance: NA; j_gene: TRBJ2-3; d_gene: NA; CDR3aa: CASSDQGSRVDTQYF; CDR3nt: TGTGCCAGCAGTGATCAGGGGTCCCGAGTCGATACGCAGTATTTT
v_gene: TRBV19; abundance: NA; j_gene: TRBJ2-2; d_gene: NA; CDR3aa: CASDRPGELFF; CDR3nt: TGTGCCAGTGACAGACCCGGGGAGCTGTTTTTT
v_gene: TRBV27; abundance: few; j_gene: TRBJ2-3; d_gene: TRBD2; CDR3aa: CASSSMRGGEDTQYF; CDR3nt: TGTGCCAGCAGTTCAATGCGGGGGGGGGAAGATACGCAGTATTTT
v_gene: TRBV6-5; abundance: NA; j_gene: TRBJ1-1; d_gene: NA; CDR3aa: CASSYKGHTNTEAFF; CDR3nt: TGTGCCAGCAGTTACAAAGGACACACGAACACTGAAGCTTTCTTT
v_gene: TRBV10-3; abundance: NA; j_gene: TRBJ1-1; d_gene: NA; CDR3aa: CAISAGNPPPTNTEAFF; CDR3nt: TGTGCCATCAGTGCAGGGAACCCTCCGCCGACTAACACTGAAGCTTTCTTT
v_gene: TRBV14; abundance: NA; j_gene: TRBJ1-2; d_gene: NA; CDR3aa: CASSQDLRVDYGYTF; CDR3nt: TGTGCCAGCAGCCAAGACTTGAGGGTGGACTATGGCTACACCTTC
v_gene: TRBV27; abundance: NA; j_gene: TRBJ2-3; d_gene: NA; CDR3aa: CASSQDGSGTDTQYF; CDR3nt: TGTGCCAGCAGCCAGGACGGCTCAGGGACAGATACGCAGTATTTT
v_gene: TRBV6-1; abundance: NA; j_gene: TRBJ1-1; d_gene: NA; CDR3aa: CASSETGGNTEAFF; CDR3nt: TGTGCCAGCAGTGAAACGGGGGGTAACACTGAAGCTTTCTTT
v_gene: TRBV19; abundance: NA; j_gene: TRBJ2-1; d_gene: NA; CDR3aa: CASSPGVYYNEQFF; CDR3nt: TGTGCCAGTAGCCCAGGGGTCTACTACAATGAGCAGTTCTTC
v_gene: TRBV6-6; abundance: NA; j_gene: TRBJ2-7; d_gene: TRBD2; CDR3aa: CASSYSGGDFSYEQYF; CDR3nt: TGTGCCAGCAGTTACTCCGGGGGGGACTTCTCCTACGAGCAGTACTTC
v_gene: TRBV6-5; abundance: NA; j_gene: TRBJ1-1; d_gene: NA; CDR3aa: CASSYSAGANTEAFF; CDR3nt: TGTGCCAGCAGTTACTCCGCGGGGGCGAACACTGAAGCTTTCTTT
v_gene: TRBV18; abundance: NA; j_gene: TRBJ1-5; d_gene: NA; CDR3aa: CASSHDWLGSNQPQHF; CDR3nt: TGTGCCAGCTCCCACGACTGGCTGGGTAGCAATCAGCCCCAGCATTTT
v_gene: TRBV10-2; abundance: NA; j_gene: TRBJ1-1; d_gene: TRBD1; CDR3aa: CASEGAPNTEAFF; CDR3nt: TGCGCCAGCGAGGGGGCCCCGAACACTGAAGCTTTCTTT
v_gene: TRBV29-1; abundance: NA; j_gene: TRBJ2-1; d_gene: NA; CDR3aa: CSVSTIERANEQFF; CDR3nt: TGCAGCGTATCGACCATTGAGCGGGCCAATGAGCAGTTCTTC
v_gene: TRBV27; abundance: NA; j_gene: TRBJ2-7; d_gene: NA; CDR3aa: CASSLSRHYEQYF; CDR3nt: TGTGCCAGCAGTTTATCGCGGCACTACGAGCAGTACTTC
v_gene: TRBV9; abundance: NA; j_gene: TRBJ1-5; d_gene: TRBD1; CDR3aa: CASSVGGQPHQPQHF; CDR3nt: TGTGCCAGCAGCGTAGGGGGACAGCCACATCAGCCCCAGCATTTT
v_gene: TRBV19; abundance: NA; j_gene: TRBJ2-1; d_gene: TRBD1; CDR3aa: CASSIGTDFYNEQFF; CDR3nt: TGTGCCAGTAGTATCGGGACAGATTTCTACAATGAGCAGTTCTTC
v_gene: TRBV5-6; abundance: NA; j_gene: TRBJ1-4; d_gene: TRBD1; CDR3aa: CASSFGTGAEKLFF; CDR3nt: TGTGCCAGCAGCTTCGGGACAGGGGCCGAAAAACTGTTTTTT
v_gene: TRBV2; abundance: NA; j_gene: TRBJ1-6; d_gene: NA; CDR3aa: CASTLRGAPAASPLHF; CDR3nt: TGTGCCAGCACTCTACGCGGGGCCCCGGCGGCTTCACCCCTCCACTTT
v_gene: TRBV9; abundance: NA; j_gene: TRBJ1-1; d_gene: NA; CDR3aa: CASSVDEGRYTEAFF; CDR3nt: TGTGCCAGCAGCGTAGACGAGGGTCGGTACACTGAAGCTTTCTTT
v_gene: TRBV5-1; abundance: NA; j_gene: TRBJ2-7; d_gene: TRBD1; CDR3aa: CASSQNRDRVYEQYF; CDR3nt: TGCGCCAGCAGCCAAAACCGGGACAGGGTCTACGAGCAGTACTTC
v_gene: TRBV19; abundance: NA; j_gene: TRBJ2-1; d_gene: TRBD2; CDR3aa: CASSISYSPGLHNEQFF; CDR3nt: TGTGCCAGTAGTATATCCTACTCACCGGGACTACACAATGAGCAGTTCTTC
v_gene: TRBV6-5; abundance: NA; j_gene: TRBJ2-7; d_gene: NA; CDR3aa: CASSSTGIIHEQYF; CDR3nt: TGTGCCAGCAGTTCCACAGGTATAATCCACGAGCAGTACTTC
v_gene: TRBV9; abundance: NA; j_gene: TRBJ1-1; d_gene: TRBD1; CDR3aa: CASSVGTGTEAFF; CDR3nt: TGTGCCAGCAGCGTAGGGACAGGGACTGAAGCTTTCTTT
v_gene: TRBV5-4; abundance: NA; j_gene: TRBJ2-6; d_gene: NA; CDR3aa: CASSLNTGGANVLTF; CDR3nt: TGTGCCAGCAGCTTGAATACGGGGGGGGCCAACGTCCTGACTTTC
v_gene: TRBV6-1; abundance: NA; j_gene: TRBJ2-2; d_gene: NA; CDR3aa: CASRAPDSLTGELFF; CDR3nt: TGTGCCAGCAGGGCCCCCGACAGCCTCACCGGGGAGCTGTTTTTT
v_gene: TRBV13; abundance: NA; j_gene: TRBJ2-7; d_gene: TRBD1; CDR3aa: CASSLGQGAREQYF; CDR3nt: TGTGCCAGCAGCTTAGGGCAGGGGGCAAGAGAGCAGTACTTC
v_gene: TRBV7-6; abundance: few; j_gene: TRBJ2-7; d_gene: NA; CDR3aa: CASSSRVFHYEQYF; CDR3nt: TGTGCCAGCAGCTCCCGGGTCTTCCACTACGAGCAGTACTTC
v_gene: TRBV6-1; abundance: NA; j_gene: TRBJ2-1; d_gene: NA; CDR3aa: CASSETGASYNEQFF; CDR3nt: TGTGCCAGCAGTGAAACTGGGGCATCCTACAATGAGCAGTTCTTC
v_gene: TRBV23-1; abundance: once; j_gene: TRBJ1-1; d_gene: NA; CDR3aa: CASSQSGHTNTEAFF; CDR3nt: TGCGCCAGCAGTCAATCGGGACATACCAACACTGAAGCTTTCTTT
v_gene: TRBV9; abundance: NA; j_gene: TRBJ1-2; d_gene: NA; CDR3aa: CASSPGAGGGYTF; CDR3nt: TGTGCCAGCAGCCCCGGGGCGGGAGGGGGCTACACCTTC
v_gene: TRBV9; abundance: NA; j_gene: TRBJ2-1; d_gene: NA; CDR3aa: CASSAPRYNEQFF; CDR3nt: TGTGCCAGCAGCGCCCCCCGCTACAATGAGCAGTTCTTC
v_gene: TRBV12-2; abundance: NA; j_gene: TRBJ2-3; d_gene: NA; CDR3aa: CASRLERLAGITDTQYF; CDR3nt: TGTGCAAGTCGCTTAGAGAGGCTAGCGGGGATCACAGATACGCAGTATTTT
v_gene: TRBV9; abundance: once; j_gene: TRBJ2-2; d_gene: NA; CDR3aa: CASSVAGGPDGELFF; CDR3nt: TGTGCCAGCAGCGTAGCGGGGGGCCCTGACGGGGAGCTGTTTTTT
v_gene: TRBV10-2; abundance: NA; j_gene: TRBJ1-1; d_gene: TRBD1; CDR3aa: CASLGQANTEAFF; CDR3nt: TGCGCCAGCTTAGGACAGGCGAACACTGAAGCTTTCTTT
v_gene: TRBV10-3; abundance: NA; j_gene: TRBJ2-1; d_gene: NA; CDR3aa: CAISESGAPNEQFF; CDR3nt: TGTGCCATCAGTGAGTCTGGAGCACCCAATGAGCAGTTCTTC